The 10 T cell receptor beta chains below come from one sample, sequenced in a study of metastatic and nonmetastatic thyroid tumors. TCRdb recomputed clones from the PCR reads via MiXCR. Of about 30,000 clones listed, about a tenth are singletons. Ahead of thyroid surgery, no patient had received treatment of any kind. The material sequenced was blood. The receptors shown here come from a female donor with papillary thyroid cancer or a benign thyroid nodule (not recorded which). Some clones in this sample may be carry-over from other donors' samples.

This clone has at least ten counts. The V and J genes are TRBV4-1 and TRBJ2-1; 12 nucleotides line up with TRBD2. Germline CDR1 MGHRA, CDR2 YSYEKL. V lost 0 bases to trimming and J lost 2 bases; unmatched junction nucleotides: 2. This CDR3 region has 17 residues. For the CDR3, the DNA is TGCGCCAGCAGCCAAGAAAGGACTAGCGGGACCTACAATGAGCAGTTCTTC. It codes for CASSQERTSGTYNEQFF.

This chain joins TRBV10-3 and TRBJ2-6; the D gene is possibly TRBD2 (5 bases). Germline V gene data show CDR1 as ENHRY and CDR2 as SYGVKD. This CDR3 contains 16 residues. The V end lost 0 bases, the J end lost 2 bases, and 8 bases lay between the germline ends. CDR3 region: CAISESSGTGANVLTF. CDR3 sequence (DNA): TGTGCCATCAGTGAGTCGAGCGGAACTGGGGCCAACGTCCTGACTTTC.

Judged by abundance, this clone is medium-sized. The genes are TRBV10-3 and TRBJ2-7, with a tentative D call TRBD1 (6 bases). Germline assignment: CDR1 ENHRY and CDR2 SYGVKD. The CDR3 contains 14 residues. V lost 3 bases, J lost 3 bases, and 12 bases lay in between. CDR3 sequence: CAISEQQGGYEQYF. The DNA for the CDR3 is TGTGCCATCAGTGAACAACAGGGCGGCTACGAGCAGTACTTC.

This clone was counted a few times. This chain joins TRBV6-2 or TRBV6-3 and TRBJ1-1; TRBD1 might be the D (5 bases). Trimming stripped 4 bases from V and 10 bases from J, with 10 bases between. From germline, CDR1 is MNHEY and CDR2 SVGEGT. The CDR3 sequence is 11 residues long. The DNA of the CDR3 is TGTGCCAGCAGTTTCCGGGGGGGAGCTTTCTTT. Encoded protein: CASSFRGGAFF.

The sample holds many counts of this clone. The chain employs TRBV5-4 and TRBJ1-5; D uncertain. The CDR3 sequence is 13 residues long. The germline CDR1 and CDR2 sequences are SGHNT and YYREEE (reference sequence). Trimming left V 8 bases short and J 0 bases short, with 9 bases between. For the CDR3, the DNA is TGTGCCAGACTTAATTATAGCAATCAGCCCCAGCATTTT. Translated: CARLNYSNQPQHF.

This clone was counted many times. The chain employs TRBV7-9 and TRBJ1-1; D is unresolved. The CDR3 consists of 14 residues. Germline V gene lookup returns CDR1 SEHNR and CDR2 FQNEAQ (reference sequence). V was cut by 1 base and J by 3 bases, with 9 bases left in between. CDR3: CASSLGGSDTEAFF. In DNA form, the CDR3 reads TGTGCCAGCAGCTTAGGGGGTTCAGACACTGAAGCTTTCTTT.

The gene calls are TRBV19 and TRBJ1-2, with TRBD1 matching 9 bases. Germline V gives CDR1 LNHDA, CDR2 SQIVND (reference sequence). The CDR3 consists of 15 residues. The V and J ends lost 3 bases and 4 bases, in that order; junction bases with no gene match: 6. The CDR3 DNA reads as TGTGCCAGTAGTATTCCCGGACAGGGGATCTATGGCTACACCTTC. It encodes CASSIPGQGIYGYTF.

Ten or more counts support this clone. V is TRBV6-1 and J is TRBJ1-2, with TRBD1 as a possible D gene (5 bases). From germline, CDR1 is MNHNS and CDR2 SASEGT. Trimming took off 3 bases at V and 8 bases at J, with 10 bases between the two ends. This CDR3 is 12 amino acids long. The CDR3 here is CASSEAGNGYTF. The CDR3 nucleotides are TGTGCCAGCAGTGAGGCAGGGAACGGCTACACCTTC.

This clone was seen repeatedly, ten times or more. V gene TRBV3-1 combines with J gene TRBJ1-1; the D is unclear. The V and J ends lost 4 bases and 4 bases respectively, with 13 bases between them. Per germline, CDR1 LGHDT and CDR2 YNNKEL (reference sequence). This CDR3 has 14 residues. The CDR3 coding sequence is TGTGCCAGCAGCCGAAACGAGGGTGGCACTGAAGCTTTCTTT. Its protein is CASSRNEGGTEAFF.

A few counts support this clone. J is TRBJ2-3 and V is TRBV9; D is perhaps TRBD1 or TRBD2 (5 bases each). Germline V gene lookup returns CDR1 SGDLS and CDR2 YYNGEE. This CDR3 is built from 13 residues. Trimming removed 0 bases from V and 6 bases from J, with 8 bases in between. CDR3 region: CASSVVGTDTQYF. The CDR3 DNA reads as TGTGCCAGCAGCGTAGTAGGGACCGATACGCAGTATTTT.